This T cell receptor (beta chain) originates from a study of T cell repertoires in cytomegalovirus infection. Overall study: Both a matching HLA type and CMV infection were indicated by public TCR beta signatures. The study, taken as a whole, reports: The ex vivo response showed dominance by HLA-C-restricted CMV-specific TCR beta clonotypes. The study identified carriers of CMV plus the relevant HLA from cumulative public TCR beta family frequency.

The CDR3 is made up of 15 amino acids. Germline V gene lookup returns CDR1 MNHNY and CDR2 SVGAGI (reference sequence). With 4 bases clipped from V and 4 bases from J, the junction kept 6 bases outside the gene matches. About this clonotype itself: The antigen remains unidentified.

TCRdb re-derived calls from the reads in MiXCR, one entry per CDR3 protein. The sample gives fewer than 300,000 distinct CDR3 sequences, about 25% of which show up once; over 11% is in the top ten. The TCR comes from a human donor in good health (CMV status not recorded). Some clones in this sample may be carry-over from other donors' samples. Specimen: PBMCs. The rearrangement joins TRBV6-6 to TRBJ2-1; the match to TRBD2 covers 8 bases. DNA of the CDR3: TGTGCCAGCAGTTCAGCGGGAGCTGAATACAATGAGCAGTTCTTC. Translating it yields CASSSAGAEYNEQFF.